This entry features one T cell receptor (beta chain) sequence. Its antigen remains unknown. The J segment lost 6 bases and the V segment lost 7 bases, leaving 10 bases of the junction unmatched. This CDR3 comprises 14 residues. This sample is part of a study of T-cell memory formation after mild COVID-19. Study-wide points: Clones shrinking between day 15 and 85 showed a balanced CD4/CD8 split, and those that grew later tilted toward CD4+.

TCRdb processed the 5' RACE reads anew with MiXCR; each CDR3 protein has one entry. In the table there are roughly 500,000 distinct CDR3 sequences, 20% of which are singletons. The material sequenced was PBMCs or a T cell subset sorted from them (not recorded which). The rearrangement links TRBV12-3 or TRBV12-4 to TRBJ2-7; 9 bases match TRBD2. The origin of this receptor is an adult woman who had mild COVID-19 (a few samples of this study predate the infection). Cell type and time point are not known. CDR3 sequence (DNA): TGTGCCAGCACCCTACGAGCGGGAGGAGGCGAGCAGTACTTC. Translated: CASTLRAGGGEQYF.